This is a list of T cell receptor beta chains from one sample in a study of cytomegalovirus exposure and HLA in healthy donors. Here immunoSEQ multiplex PCR was the method, and the copy in TCRdb shows in-frame clones only, minus some. The sample records about 150,000 clones, approximately 69% being singletons. The sequencing sample was made of PBMCs. The receptors were gathered from a man aged 25 to 40 in good health and CMV-seronegative. Each CDR3 is given without its conserved first and last residue. The D gene is left open where the match is weak.

j_gene	v_gene	d_gene	CDR3aa
TRBJ1-2	TRBV27	-	ASSPQGRNYGYP
TRBJ1-5	TRBV7-8	TRBD1	ASSPRGALGNQPQH
TRBJ2-5	TRBV5-6	-	ASSIIRGQETQY
TRBJ2-1	TRBV7-9	-	ASSIGGGRGSYNEQF
TRBJ2-7	TRBV28	TRBD1	ASTKTGVYEQY
-	TRBV27	-	ASRDSSYEQY
TRBJ2-1	TRBV5-1	-	ASSRIGQPESYNEQF
TRBJ1-1	TRBV20-1	-	SASLTPEAF
TRBJ2-7	TRBV5-1	TRBD1	ASSLARTGGSYEQY
TRBJ1-4	TRBV29-1	TRBD1	SVEVTGGMNEKLF
TRBJ1-5	TRBV29-1	-	SVLTGYSNQPQH
TRBJ1-1	TRBV7-9	-	ASSYYSSPKTMNTEAF
TRBJ2-1	TRBV6-6	TRBD2	ASSRTSGAYNEQF
TRBJ2-3	TRBV19	TRBD2	ASSIGSGGRDTQY
TRBJ1-1	TRBV5-1	-	ASSLGDSNTEAF
TRBJ2-3	TRBV6-4	TRBD2	ASSGGSTDTQY
TRBJ2-3	TRBV5-1	TRBD2	ASSWSGTSTDTQY
TRBJ1-1	TRBV6-6	-	ASSYDRLNTEAF
TRBJ1-5	TRBV6-5	TRBD1	ASSSGQGYDQPQH
TRBJ1-4	TRBV4-2	TRBD1	ASSQDLGRGNEKLF
TRBJ2-4	TRBV6-1	-	ASLQDSLAKNIQY
TRBJ1-2	TRBV9	-	ASSGDGGGRYGYT
TRBJ2-2	TRBV2	TRBD2	ASRGLAGGELF
TRBJ1-4	TRBV19	-	ASSLGGLNEKLF
TRBJ2-6	TRBV7-9	TRBD1	ASSSSSGTGNGANVLT
TRBJ1-1	TRBV6-5	-	ASSYSTTEMNTEAF
TRBJ1-5	TRBV6-1	TRBD1	ASTQGDRGSPQH
TRBJ1-2	TRBV4-2	-	ASSQDLGQGPGGYT